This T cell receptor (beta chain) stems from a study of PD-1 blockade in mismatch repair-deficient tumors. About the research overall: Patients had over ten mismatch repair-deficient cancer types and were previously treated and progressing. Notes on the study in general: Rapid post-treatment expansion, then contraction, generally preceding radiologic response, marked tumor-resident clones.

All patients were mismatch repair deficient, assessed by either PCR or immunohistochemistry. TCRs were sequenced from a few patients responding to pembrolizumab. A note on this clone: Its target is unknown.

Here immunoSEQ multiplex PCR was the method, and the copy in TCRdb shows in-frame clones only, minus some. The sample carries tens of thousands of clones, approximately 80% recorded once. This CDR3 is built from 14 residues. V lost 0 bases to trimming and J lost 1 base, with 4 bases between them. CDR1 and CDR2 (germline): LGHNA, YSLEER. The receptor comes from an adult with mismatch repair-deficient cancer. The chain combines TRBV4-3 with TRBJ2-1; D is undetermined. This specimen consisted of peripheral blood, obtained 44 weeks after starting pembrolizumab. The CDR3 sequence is CASSQEHSYNEQFF. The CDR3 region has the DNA TGCGCCAGCAGCCAAGAACATTCCTACAATGAGCAGTTCTTC.